A selection of T cell receptor beta chains follows, all from one sample in a study of T cell changes during pregnancy in multiple sclerosis. Libraries were prepared by immunoSEQ multiplex PCR; TCRdb keeps only in-frame clonotypes and omits some of them. The sample gives more than 70,000 clones, roughly 91% of which show up once; approximately 1.6% is in the top ten. Sequenced here: peripheral blood, sampled after pregnancy. The receptors were gathered from a female donor in good health, enrolled as a control in a pregnancy study. CDR3s include the opening cysteine and the closing phenylalanine or tryptophan. The D gene is left open where the match is weak. The size field is filled for only some rows; it gives once, few, many or a size class.

>TRBJ1-2|once|NA|TRBV7-8
TGTGCCAGCAGCTTAGGGCCGAGGGGTTCAGGGGTTCAGAGTTCTAACTATGGCTACACCTTC
CASSLGPRGSGVQSSNYGYTF
>TRBJ1-3|NA|NA|TRBV4-3
TGCGCCAGCAGCCAAGATCCCCCCGGGGGAACCCGAAACACCATATATTTT
CASSQDPPGGTRNTIYF
>TRBJ1-2|NA|NA|TRBV6-6
TGTGCCAGCGCGAATACGGGCTACACCTTC
CASANTGYTF
>TRBJ1-1|NA|TRBD1|TRBV4-3
TGCGCCAGCAGCCCTGAAATTGGACAGGGGGGTGGGCCTGAAGCTTTCTTT
CASSPEIGQGGGPEAFF
>TRBJ2-5|NA|TRBD1|TRBV19
TGTGCCAGTAGAAGCAAGAGGGCAGGGGGTGAGACCCAGTACTTC
CASRSKRAGGETQYF
>TRBJ2-7|NA|NA|TRBV4-3
TGCGCCAGCAGCCAGGGCAGGGGCTCTTACGAGCAGTACTTC
CASSQGRGSYEQYF
>TRBJ1-1|NA|NA|TRBV5-6
TGTGCCAGCAGCTTAGGGGACACTGAAGCTTTCTTT
CASSLGDTEAFF
>TRBJ2-5|NA|TRBD1|TRBV6-6
TGTGCCAGCAGTTACTCCACAGGGGGGATGGAGACCCAGTACTTC
CASSYSTGGMETQYF
>TRBJ1-4|NA|TRBD1|TRBV10-3
TGTGCCATCAGTGAGTCCCAGGGGGGTGAAAAACTGTTTTTT
CAISESQGGEKLFF
>TRBJ1-3|NA|TRBD1|TRBV4-3
TGCGCCAGCAGCCAAGATCAGGCGGGACAGGGGCCCGCCTCTGGAAACACCATATATTTT
CASSQDQAGQGPASGNTIYF
>TRBJ2-5|NA|NA|TRBV11-2
TGTGCCAGCAGCTTGGTGGAGGGTAGCCAAGAGACCCAGTACTTC
CASSLVEGSQETQYF
>TRBJ1-3|once|NA|TRBV6-1
TGTGCCACCGCCACGGACACCAGAAACACCATATATTTT
CATATDTRNTIYF
>TRBJ1-1|once|TRBD1|TRBV7-2
TGTGCCAGCAGCTCGGAGAACAGGGGGTCGGGCACTGAAGCTTTCTTT
CASSSENRGSGTEAFF
>TRBJ2-3|NA|NA|TRBV30
TGTGCCTGGAGTGTACTGGGCCGAGCAGATACGCAGTATTTT
CAWSVLGRADTQYF
>TRBJ2-5|NA|NA|TRBV4-3
TGCGCCAGCAGCCAAGGCGGGGACCAAGAGACCCAGTACTTC
CASSQGGDQETQYF
>TRBJ2-2|once|NA|TRBV30
TGTGCCTGGAGGGGAAGTGACAGGAACACCGGGGAGCTGTTTTTT
CAWRGSDRNTGELFF
>TRBJ1-1|NA|NA|TRBV15
TGTGCCACCAGCAGAGATATCTGGAGGGAGGGACCTCTCAGGACTGAAGCTTTCTTT
CATSRDIWREGPLRTEAFF
>TRBJ2-7|NA|TRBD2|TRBV7-9
TGTGCCAGCAGACCTCCCACGGGAGGGCAGTACTTC
CASRPPTGGQYF
>TRBJ2-1|NA|TRBD2|TRBV29-1
TGCAGCGCCTTGCGGGGGGACCCCAATGAGCAGTTCTTC
CSALRGDPNEQFF
>TRBJ2-3|NA|NA|TRBV7-9
TGTGCCAGCAGCTTAGACCCAGTCACAGATACGCAGTATTTT
CASSLDPVTDTQYF
>TRBJ2-1|NA|TRBD2|TRBV6-6
TGTGCCAGCAGTAGTCCCCGTAGCGGGGGGGCGAATGAGCAGTTCTTC
CASSSPRSGGANEQFF
>TRBJ1-2|NA|NA|TRBV5-1
TGCGCCAGCAGCTCACAGGGTCCGGACTATGGCTACACCTTC
CASSSQGPDYGYTF
>TRBJ1-4|NA|NA|TRBV5-4
TGTGCCAGCACCTCGGGTCTCTCTAATGAAAAACTGTTTTTT
CASTSGLSNEKLFF
>TRBJ1-1|NA|NA|TRBV18
TGTGCCAGCTCACCCGTACAGGGAAGGGACACTGAAGCTTTCTTT
CASSPVQGRDTEAFF
>TRBJ1-1|NA|NA|TRBV13
TGTGCCAGCAGCTTACAGGGTGTTGAAGCTTTCTTT
CASSLQGVEAFF